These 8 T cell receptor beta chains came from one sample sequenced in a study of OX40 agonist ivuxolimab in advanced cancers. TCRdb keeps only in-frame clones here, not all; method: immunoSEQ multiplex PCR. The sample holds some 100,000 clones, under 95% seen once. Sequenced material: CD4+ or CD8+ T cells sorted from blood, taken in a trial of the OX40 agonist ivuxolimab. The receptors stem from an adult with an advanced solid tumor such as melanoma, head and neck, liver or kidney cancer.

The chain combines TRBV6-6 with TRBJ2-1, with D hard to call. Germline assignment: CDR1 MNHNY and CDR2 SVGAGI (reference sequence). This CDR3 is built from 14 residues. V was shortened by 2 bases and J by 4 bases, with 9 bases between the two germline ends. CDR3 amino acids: CASSYTERYNEQFF. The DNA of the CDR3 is TGTGCCAGCAGTTACACAGAGAGATACAATGAGCAGTTCTTC.

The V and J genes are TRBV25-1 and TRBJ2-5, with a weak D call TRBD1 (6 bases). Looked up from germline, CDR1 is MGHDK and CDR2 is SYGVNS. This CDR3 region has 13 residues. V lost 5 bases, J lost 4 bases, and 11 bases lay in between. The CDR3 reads CASSSQGRETQYF. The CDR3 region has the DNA TGTGCCAGCAGTTCCCAGGGGCGAGAGACCCAGTACTTC.

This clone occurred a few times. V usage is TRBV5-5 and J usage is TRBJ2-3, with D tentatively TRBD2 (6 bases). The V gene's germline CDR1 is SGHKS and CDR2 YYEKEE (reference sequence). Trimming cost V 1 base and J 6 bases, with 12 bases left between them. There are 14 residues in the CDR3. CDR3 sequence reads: CASSLSGSGDTQYF. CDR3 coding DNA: TGTGCCAGCAGCTTGAGCGGGTCGGGGGATACGCAGTATTTT.

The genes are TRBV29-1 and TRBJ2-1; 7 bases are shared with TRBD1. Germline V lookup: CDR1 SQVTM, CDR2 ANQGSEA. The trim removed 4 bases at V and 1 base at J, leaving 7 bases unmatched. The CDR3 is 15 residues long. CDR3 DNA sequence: TGCAGCGTTGTTGAGGCGACAGGGTCCTACAATGAGCAGTTCTTC. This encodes CSVVEATGSYNEQFF.

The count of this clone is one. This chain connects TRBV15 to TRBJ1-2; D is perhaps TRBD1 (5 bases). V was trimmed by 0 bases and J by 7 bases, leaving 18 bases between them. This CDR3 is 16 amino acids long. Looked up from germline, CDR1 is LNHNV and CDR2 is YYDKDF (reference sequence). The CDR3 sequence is CATSRELQVVASGYTF. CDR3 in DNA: TGTGCCACCAGCAGAGAACTACAGGTGGTCGCGAGTGGCTACACCTTC.

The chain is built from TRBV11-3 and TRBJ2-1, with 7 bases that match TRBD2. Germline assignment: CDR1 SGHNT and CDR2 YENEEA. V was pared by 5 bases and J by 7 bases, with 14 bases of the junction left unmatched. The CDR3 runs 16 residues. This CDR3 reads CASSPYRRENSNEQFF. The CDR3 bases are TGTGCCAGCAGCCCCTACCGGCGGGAGAATTCGAATGAGCAGTTCTTC.

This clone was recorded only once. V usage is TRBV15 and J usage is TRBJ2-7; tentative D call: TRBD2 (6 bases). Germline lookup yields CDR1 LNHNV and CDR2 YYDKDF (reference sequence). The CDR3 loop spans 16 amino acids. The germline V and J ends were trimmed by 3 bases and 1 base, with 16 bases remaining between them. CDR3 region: CATSRDPLAVSYEQYF. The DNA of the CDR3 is TGTGCCACCAGCAGGGATCCCTTAGCGGTTTCCTACGAGCAGTACTTC.

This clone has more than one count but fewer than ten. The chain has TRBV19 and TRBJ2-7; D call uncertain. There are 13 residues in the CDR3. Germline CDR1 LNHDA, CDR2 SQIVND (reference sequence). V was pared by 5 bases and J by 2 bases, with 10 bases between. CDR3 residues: CASSVPGTYEQYF. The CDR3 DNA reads TGTGCCAGTAGTGTTCCAGGAACCTACGAGCAGTACTTC.